The TCR beta chain under discussion was sequenced for a study of blood T cell repertoires in COVID-19. About the research overall: From T cells, B-cell-depleted T cells, or PBMCs came the material, which was cDNA or gDNA.

The cohort comprised adults aged 18 to 89 years residing in under 25 US areas. Cohorts were determined from participant-reported clinical history. With regard to this clone: The sample has other DNA sequences that encode this CDR3 too.

Germline V gene sequence: CDR1 LGHNA, CDR2 YNFKEQ. The CDR3 covers 15 residues. The V end was cut by 0 bases, the J end by 1 base, with 7 bases between. Profiling relied on immunoSEQ multiplex PCR, and the TCRdb table lists in-frame clones only, not all of them. This table has about 200,000 clones, 84% appearing once. The receptor was derived from a man in his forties or fifties who had recovered from COVID-19. Material for sequencing was PBMCs or T cells enriched from blood (not recorded which). The V gene is TRBV4-2, the J gene TRBJ2-4; D is perhaps TRBD2 (5 bases). The CDR3 DNA reads TGTGCCAGCAGCCAAGAGGGCGGGGCCAAAAACATTCAGTACTTC. This sequence encodes CASSQEGGAKNIQYF.